Below, 4 T cell receptor beta chains from the same sample are listed, as sequenced in a study of cytomegalovirus exposure and HLA in healthy donors. 13 Jbeta primers and 60 Vbeta primers were used for the PCR. The protocol was immunoSEQ multiplex PCR, while the TCRdb copy is restricted to in-frame clones and leaves out a portion. The table records around 150,000 clones, approximately 72% of them present only once. The specimen was PBMCs. The receptors were gathered from a man aged 50 or older in good health and CMV-seronegative.

The chain links TRBV6-1 to TRBJ1-2, with D possibly being TRBD1 (6 bases). CDR3 length: 15 residues. The ends were cut back, 2 bases at V and 7 bases at J, with 17 bases in the middle. CDR1 is MNHNS and CDR2 is SASEGT in the germline V gene. CDR3 protein: CASSEFIQGRSGYTF. As DNA, the CDR3 is TGTGCCAGCAGTGAATTTATACAGGGTAGATCTGGCTACACCTTC.

The rearrangement joins TRBV2 to TRBJ1-1; D not resolved. This CDR3 region has 11 residues. V lost 2 bases and J lost 7, with 5 bases in between. The germline V gene encodes CDR1 SNHLY and CDR2 FYNNEI. The DNA of the CDR3 is TGTGCCAGCAGTGAAACAGTTGAAGCTTTCTTT. It specifies CASSETVEAFF.

The V call is TRBV2, the J call TRBJ1-1, with a possible D match to TRBD1 (6 bases). Trimming shortened V by 6 bases and J by 1 base, and 21 bases separated the two germline ends. The germline V gene encodes CDR1 SNHLY and CDR2 FYNNEI. The CDR3 runs 17 residues. The CDR3 DNA reads as TGTGCCAGCAGGGGGGGGGCCTCTCAGATACGGAACACTGAAGCTTTCTTT. Translating it yields CASRGGASQIRNTEAFF.

The rearrangement links TRBV19 to TRBJ2-1; 9 bases line up with TRBD2. Germline V gives CDR1 LNHDA, CDR2 SQIVND (reference sequence). The CDR3 runs 16 residues. V lost 1 base to trimming and J lost 9 bases; unmatched junction nucleotides: 10. The DNA for the CDR3 is TGTGCCAGTAGTATAGTGGTTGCGGGGGGGCCTGGTGAGCAGTTCTTC. Residues: CASSIVVAGGPGEQFF.